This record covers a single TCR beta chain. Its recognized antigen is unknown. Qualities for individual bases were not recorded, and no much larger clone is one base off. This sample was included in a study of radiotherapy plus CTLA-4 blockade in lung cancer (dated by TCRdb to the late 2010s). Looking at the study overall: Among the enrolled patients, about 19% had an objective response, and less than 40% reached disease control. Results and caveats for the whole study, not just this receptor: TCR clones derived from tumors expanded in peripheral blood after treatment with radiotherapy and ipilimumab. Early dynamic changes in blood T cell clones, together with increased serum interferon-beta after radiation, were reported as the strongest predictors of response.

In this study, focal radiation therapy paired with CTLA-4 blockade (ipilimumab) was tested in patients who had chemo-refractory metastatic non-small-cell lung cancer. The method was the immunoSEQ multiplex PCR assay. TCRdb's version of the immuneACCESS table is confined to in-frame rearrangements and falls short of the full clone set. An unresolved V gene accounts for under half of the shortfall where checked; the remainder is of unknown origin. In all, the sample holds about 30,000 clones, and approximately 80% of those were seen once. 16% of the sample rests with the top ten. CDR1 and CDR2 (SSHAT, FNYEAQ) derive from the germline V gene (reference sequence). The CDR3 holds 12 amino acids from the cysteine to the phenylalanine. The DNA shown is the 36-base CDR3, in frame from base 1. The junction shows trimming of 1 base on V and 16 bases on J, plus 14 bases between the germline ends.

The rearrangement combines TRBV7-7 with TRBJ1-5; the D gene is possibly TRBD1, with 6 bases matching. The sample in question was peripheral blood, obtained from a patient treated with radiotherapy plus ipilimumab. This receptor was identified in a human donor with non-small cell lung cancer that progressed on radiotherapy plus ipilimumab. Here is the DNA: TGTGCCAGCAGCTTAGGGCAGGGGTTCTACCATTTT. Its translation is CASSLGQGFYHF. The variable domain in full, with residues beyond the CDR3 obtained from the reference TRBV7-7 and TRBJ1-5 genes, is GAGVSQSPRYKVTKRGQDVTLRCDPISSHATLYWYQQALGQGPEFLTYFNYEAQPDKSGLPSDRFSAERPEGSISTLTIQRTEQRDSAMYRCASSLGQGFYHFGDGTRLSIL.